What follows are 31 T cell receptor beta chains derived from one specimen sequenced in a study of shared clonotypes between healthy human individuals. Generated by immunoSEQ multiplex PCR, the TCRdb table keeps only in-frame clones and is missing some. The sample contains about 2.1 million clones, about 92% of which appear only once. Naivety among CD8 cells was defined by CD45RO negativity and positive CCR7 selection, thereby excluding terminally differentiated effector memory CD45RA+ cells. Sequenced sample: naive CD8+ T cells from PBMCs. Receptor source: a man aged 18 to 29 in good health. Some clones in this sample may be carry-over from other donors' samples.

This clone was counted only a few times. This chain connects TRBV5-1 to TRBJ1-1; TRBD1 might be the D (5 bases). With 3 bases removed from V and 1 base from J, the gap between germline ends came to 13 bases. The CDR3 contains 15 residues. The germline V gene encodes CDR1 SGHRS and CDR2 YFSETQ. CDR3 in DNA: TGCGCCAGCAGCTGGATAGGGACCTGGAACACTGAAGCTTTCTTT. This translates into CASSWIGTWNTEAFF.

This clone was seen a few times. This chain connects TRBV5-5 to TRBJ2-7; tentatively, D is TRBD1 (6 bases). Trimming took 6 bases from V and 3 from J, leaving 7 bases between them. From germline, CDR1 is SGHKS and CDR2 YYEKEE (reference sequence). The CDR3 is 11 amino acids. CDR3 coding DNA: TGTGCCAGCAAGGACAGCTACGAGCAGTACTTC. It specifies CASKDSYEQYF. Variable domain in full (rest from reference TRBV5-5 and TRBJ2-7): DAGVTQSPTHLIKTRGQQVTLRCSPISGHKSVSWYQQVLGQGPQFIFQYYEKEERGRGNFPDRFSARQFPNYSSELNVNALLLGDSALYLCASKDSYEQYFGPGTRLTVT.

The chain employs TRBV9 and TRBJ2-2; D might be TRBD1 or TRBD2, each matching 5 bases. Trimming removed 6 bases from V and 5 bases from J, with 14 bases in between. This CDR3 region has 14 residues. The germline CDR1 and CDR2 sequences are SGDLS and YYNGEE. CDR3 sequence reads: CASTYGGSTGELFF. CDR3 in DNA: TGTGCCAGCACCTATGGGGGATCGACCGGGGAGCTGTTTTTT.

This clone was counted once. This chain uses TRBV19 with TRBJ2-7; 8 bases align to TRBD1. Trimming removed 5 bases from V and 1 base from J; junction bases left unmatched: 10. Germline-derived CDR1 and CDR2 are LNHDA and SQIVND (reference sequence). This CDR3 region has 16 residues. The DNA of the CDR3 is TGTGCCAGTAGTCCCGCCAGGGGGCGGGTTTCCTACGAGCAGTACTTC. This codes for CASSPARGRVSYEQYF. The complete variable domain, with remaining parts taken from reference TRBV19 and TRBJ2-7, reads DGGITQSPKYLFRKEGQNVTLSCEQNLNHDAMYWYRQDPGQGLRLIYYSQIVNDFQKGDIAEGYSVSREKKESFPLTVTSAQKNPTAFYLCASSPARGRVSYEQYFGPGTRLTVT.

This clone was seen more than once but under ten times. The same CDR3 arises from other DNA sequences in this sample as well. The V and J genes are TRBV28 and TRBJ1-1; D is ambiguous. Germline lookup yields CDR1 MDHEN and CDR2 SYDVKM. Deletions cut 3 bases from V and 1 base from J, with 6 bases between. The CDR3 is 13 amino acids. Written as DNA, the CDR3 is TGTGCCAGCAGTTTCGTGGAGAACACTGAAGCTTTCTTT. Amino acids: CASSFVENTEAFF.

The DNA for the CDR3 is TGTGCCAGTAGTATAGCTCCCGGGAGACGGCAGAATGAAAAACTGTTTTTT. Translating it yields CASSIAPGRRQNEKLFF. The chain carries TRBV19 and TRBJ1-4; unclear D gene. The germline V gene encodes CDR1 LNHDA and CDR2 SQIVND (reference sequence). V lost 1 base and J lost 5, with 17 bases in between. The CDR3 has 17 amino acids.

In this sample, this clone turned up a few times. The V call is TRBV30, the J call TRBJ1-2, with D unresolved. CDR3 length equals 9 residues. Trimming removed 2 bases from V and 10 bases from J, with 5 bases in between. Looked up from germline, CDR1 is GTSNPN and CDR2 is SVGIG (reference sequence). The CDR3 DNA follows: TGTGCCTGGAGTCCTCCCTACACCTTC. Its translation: CAWSPPYTF.

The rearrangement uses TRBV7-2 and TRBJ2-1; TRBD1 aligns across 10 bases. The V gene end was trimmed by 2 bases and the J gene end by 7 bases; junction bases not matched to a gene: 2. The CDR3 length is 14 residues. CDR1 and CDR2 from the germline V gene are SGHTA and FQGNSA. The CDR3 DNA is TGTGCCAGCAGCTTACGGGACAGGGGAAATGAGCAGTTCTTC. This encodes CASSLRDRGNEQFF.

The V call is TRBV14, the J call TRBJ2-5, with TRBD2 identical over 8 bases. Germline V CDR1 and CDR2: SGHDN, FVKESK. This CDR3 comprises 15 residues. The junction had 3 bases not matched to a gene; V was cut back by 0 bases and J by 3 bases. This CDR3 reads CASSQEEAGEETQYF. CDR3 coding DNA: TGTGCCAGCAGCCAAGAGGAAGCGGGAGAAGAGACCCAGTACTTC.

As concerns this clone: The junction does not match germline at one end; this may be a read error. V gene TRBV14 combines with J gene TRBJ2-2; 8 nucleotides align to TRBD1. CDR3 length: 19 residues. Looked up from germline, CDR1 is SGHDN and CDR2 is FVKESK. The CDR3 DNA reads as TGTGCCAGCAGCCAAGATTGGATTCGGACAGGGTTGAACGCCGGGGAGCTGTTTTTT. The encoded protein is CASSQDWIRTGLNAGELFF. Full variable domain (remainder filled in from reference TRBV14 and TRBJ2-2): EAGVTQFPSHSVIEKGQTVTLRCDPISGHDNLYWYRRVMGKEIKFLLHFVKESKQDESGMPNNRFLAERTGGTYSTLKVQPAELEDSGVYFCASSQDWIRTGLNAGELFFGEGSRLTVL.

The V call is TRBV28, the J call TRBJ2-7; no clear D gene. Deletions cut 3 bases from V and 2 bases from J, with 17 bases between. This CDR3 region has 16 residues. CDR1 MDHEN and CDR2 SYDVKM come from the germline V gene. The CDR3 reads CASSFLITHGTYEQYF. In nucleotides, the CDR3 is TGTGCCAGCAGTTTTCTTATCACTCACGGTACCTACGAGCAGTACTTC.

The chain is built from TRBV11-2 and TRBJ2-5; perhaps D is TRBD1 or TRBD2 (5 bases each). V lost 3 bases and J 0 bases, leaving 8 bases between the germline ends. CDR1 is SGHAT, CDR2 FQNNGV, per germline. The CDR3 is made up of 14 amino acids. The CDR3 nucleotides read TGTGCCAGCAGCTTGGGACGGGACCAAGAGACCCAGTACTTC. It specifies CASSLGRDQETQYF.

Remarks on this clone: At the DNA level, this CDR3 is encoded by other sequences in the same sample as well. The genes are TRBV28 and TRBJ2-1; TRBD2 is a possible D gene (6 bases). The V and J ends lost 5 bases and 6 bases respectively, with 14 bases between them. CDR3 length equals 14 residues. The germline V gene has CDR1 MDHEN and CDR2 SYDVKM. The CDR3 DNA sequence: TGTGCCAGCAGTCCCGGGACTGGACTCAATGAGCAGTTCTTC. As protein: CASSPGTGLNEQFF.

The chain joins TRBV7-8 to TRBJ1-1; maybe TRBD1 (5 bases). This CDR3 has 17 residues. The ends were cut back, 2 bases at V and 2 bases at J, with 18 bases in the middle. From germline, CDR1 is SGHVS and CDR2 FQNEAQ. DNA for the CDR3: TGTGCCAGCAGCTTAACCCCAGGGATCCAGTTCAACACTGAAGCTTTCTTT. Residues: CASSLTPGIQFNTEAFF.

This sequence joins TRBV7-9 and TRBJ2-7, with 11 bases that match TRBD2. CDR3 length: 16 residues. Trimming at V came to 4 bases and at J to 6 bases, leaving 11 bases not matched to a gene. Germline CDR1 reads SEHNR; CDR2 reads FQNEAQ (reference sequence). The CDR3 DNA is TGTGCCAGCAGCTCGCCTAGGGGACTAGCGGAACTCGAGCAGTACTTC. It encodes CASSSPRGLAELEQYF.

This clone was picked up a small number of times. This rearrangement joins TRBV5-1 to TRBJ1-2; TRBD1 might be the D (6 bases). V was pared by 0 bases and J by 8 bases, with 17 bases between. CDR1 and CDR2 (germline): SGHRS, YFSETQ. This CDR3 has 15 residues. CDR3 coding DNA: TGCGCCAGCAGCTTGGCCGAACAGGGAGGACGCGGCTACACCTTC. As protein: CASSLAEQGGRGYTF.

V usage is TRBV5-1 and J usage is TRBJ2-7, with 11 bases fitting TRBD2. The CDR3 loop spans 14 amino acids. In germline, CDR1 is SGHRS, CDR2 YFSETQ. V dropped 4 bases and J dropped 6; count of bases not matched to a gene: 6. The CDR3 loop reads CASSTLAGEAEQYF. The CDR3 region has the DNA TGCGCCAGCAGCACACTAGCGGGAGAGGCCGAGCAGTACTTC.

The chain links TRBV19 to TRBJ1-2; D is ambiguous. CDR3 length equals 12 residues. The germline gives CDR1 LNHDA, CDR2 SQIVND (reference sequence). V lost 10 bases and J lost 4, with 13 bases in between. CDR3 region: CATSGWGYGYTF. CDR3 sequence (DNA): TGTGCCACTTCTGGGTGGGGCTATGGCTACACCTTC.

Here the CDR3 DNA reads TGCAGCGTTCAAGGAGGTAGCGGGAGGTATTCTTACAATGAGCAGTTCTTC. It codes for CSVQGGSGRYSYNEQFF. The chain employs TRBV29-1 and TRBJ2-1; TRBD2 agrees at 10 bases. CDR3 length equals 17 residues. Germline CDR1 reads SQVTM; CDR2 reads ANQGSEA. The V and J ends lost 5 bases and 4 bases, in that order; junction bases with no gene match: 14.

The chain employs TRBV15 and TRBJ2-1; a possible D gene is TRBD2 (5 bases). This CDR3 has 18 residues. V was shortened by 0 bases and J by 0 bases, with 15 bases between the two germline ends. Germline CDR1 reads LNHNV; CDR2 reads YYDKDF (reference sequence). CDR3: CATSRDQYGGSSYNEQFF. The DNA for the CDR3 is TGTGCCACCAGCAGAGACCAGTACGGTGGGAGCTCCTACAATGAGCAGTTCTTC. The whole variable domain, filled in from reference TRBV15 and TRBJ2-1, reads DAMVIQNPRYQVTQFGKPVTLSCSQTLNHNVMYWYQQKSSQAPKLLFHYYDKDFNNEADTPDNFQSRRPNTSFCFLDIRSPGLGDTAMYLCATSRDQYGGSSYNEQFFGPGTRLTVL.

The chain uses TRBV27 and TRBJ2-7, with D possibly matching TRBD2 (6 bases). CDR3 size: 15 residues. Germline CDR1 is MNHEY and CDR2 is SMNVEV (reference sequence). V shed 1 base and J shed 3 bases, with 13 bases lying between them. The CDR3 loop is CASSLFGGVRYEQYF. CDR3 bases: TGTGCCAGCAGTTTATTCGGGGGAGTGCGCTACGAGCAGTACTTC.

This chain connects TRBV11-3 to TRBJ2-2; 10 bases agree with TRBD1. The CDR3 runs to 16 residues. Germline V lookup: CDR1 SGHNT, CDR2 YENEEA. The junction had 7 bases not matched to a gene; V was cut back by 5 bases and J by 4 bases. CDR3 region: CASSTRQGARTGELFF. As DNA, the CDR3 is TGTGCCAGCAGCACCCGACAGGGGGCGCGCACCGGGGAGCTGTTTTTT.

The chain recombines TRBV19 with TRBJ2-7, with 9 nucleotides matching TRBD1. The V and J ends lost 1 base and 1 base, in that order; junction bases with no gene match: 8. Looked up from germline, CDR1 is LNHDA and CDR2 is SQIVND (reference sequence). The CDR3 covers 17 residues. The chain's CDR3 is CASSIVKGGTGSYEQYF. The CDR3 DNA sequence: TGTGCCAGTAGTATAGTTAAGGGGGGGACAGGGTCCTACGAGCAGTACTTC.

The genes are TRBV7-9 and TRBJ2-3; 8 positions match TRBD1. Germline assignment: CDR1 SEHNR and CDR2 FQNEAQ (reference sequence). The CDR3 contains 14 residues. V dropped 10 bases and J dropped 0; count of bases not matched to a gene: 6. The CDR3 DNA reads TGTGCCACTTGGACAGGGTATAGCACAGATACGCAGTATTTT. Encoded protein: CATWTGYSTDTQYF. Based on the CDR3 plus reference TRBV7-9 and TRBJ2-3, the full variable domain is DTGVSQNPRHKITKRGQNVTFRCDPISEHNRLYWYRQTLGQGPEFLTYFQNEAQLEKSRLLSDRFSAERPKGSFSTLEIQRTEQGDSAMYLCATWTGYSTDTQYFGPGTRLTVL.

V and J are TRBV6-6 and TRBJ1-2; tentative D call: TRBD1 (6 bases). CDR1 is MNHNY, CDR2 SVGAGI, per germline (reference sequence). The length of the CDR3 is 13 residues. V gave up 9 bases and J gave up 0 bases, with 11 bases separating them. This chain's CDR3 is CASYAGANYGYTF. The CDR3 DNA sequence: TGTGCCAGTTACGCAGGGGCTAACTATGGCTACACCTTC.

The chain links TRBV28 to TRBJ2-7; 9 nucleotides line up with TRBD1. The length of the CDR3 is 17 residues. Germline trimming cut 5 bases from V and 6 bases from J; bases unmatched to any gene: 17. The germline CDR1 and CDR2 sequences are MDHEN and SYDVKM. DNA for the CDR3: TGTGCCAGCAGTCCCAGGATATCGGACAGGGGTAGAATCGAGCAGTACTTC. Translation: CASSPRISDRGRIEQYF.

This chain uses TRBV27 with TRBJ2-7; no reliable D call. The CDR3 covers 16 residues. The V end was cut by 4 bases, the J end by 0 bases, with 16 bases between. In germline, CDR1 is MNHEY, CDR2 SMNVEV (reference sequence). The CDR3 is CASSSFTDPSSYEQYF. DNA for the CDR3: TGTGCCAGCAGTTCGTTTACGGACCCAAGCTCCTACGAGCAGTACTTC.

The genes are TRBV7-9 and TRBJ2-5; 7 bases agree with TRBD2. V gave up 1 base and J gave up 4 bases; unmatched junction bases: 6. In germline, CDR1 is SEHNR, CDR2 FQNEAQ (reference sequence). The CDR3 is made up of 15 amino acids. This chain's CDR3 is CASSLVGGSGETQYF. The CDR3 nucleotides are TGTGCCAGCAGCTTAGTAGGCGGGAGTGGAGAGACCCAGTACTTC.

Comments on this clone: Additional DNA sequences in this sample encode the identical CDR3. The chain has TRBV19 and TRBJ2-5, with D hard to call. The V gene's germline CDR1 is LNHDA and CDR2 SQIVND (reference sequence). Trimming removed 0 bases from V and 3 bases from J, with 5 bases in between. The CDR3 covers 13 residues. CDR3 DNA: TGTGCCAGTAGTATAGATTCAGAAGAGACCCAGTACTTC. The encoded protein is CASSIDSEETQYF.

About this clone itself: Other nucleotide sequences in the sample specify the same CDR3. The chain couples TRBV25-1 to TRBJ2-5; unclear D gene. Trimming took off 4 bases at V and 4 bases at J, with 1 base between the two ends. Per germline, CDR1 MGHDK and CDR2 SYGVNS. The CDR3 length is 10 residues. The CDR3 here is CASSGETQYF. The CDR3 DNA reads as TGTGCCAGCAGTGGAGAGACCCAGTACTTC.

The CDR3 region has the DNA TGTGCCAGCAGCTTTACTAGCGGGAGTACCTACGAGCAGTACTTC. Translated: CASSFTSGSTYEQYF. This chain links TRBV5-4 with TRBJ2-7; TRBD2 agrees at 11 bases. CDR3 length equals 15 residues. Unmatched junction bases numbered 3, after V lost 2 bases and J lost 2 bases. Per germline, CDR1 SGHNT and CDR2 YYREEE (reference sequence).